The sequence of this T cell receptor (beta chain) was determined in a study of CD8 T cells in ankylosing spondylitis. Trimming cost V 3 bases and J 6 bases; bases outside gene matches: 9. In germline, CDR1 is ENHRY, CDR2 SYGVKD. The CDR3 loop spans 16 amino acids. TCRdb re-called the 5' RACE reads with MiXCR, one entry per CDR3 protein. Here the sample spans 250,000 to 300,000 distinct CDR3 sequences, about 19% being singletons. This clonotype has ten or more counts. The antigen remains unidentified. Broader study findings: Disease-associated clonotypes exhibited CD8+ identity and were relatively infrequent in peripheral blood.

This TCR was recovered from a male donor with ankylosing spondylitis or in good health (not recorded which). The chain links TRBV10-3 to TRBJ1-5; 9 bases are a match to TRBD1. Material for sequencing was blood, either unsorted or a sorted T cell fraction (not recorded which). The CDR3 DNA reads TGTGCCATCAGTGACCCCACAGGGGGCGCGGGTCAGCCCCAGCATTTT. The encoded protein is CAISDPTGGAGQPQHF.